This T cell receptor beta chain was identified in a study of T-cell memory formation after mild COVID-19. Study-level background: Each donor largely had its own TCR clusters. Study-wide points: The appearance of some responding clones in pre-infection memory suggested that cross-reactive memory joined. Among CD4+ contracting clones, most were CM and EM, and CD8+ ones EMRA.

This clonotype was picked up a small number of times. Its antigen is currently unknown. Sample barcodes and UMIs were carried by the TCR alpha and TCR beta cDNA libraries that 5'RACE generated with constant-segment primers. TCRdb reprocessed the 5' RACE reads with MiXCR, giving one entry per CDR3 protein. The sample carries approximately 180,000 distinct CDR3 sequences, 15% to 20% recorded once. With 3 bases removed from V and 2 bases from J, the gap between germline ends came to 7 bases. This CDR3 region has 12 residues. Germline CDR1 SQVTM, CDR2 ANQGSEA. Sample: PBMCs or a T cell subset sorted from them (not recorded which). The chain carries TRBV29-1 and TRBJ2-5; D not certain. The TCR was taken from an adult woman who had mild COVID-19 (a few samples of this study predate the infection). Cell type and time point are not known. The CDR3 coding sequence is TGCAGCGTTGACGGCAGTCAAGAGACCCAGTACTTC. It is translated as CSVDGSQETQYF.